This T cell receptor beta chain is drawn from a study of T cell responses to AZD1222 COVID-19 vaccine. Across the whole study: Second-dose timings of about 4 or about 12 weeks were pooled.

On this clone itself: Antigen specificity is unknown.

Using immunoSEQ multiplex PCR, the repertoire was profiled, and TCRdb retains in-frame clones only, with some absent. The sample holds 85,000 to 130,000 clones, approximately 87% seen once. Germline V gene lookup returns CDR1 LGHDT and CDR2 YNNKEL (reference sequence). Trimming left V 3 bases short and J 2 bases short, with 7 bases between. The CDR3 is made up of 13 amino acids. Study-level points and caveats: Epitopes outside B.1.351 and B.1.1.7 mutated regions reportedly drew nearly half of spike TCRs. Among vaccine-associated CD4 TCRs, coverage spanned spike, with dominance at 160-218 and 743-854. Donors in the cohort were predominantly white British and more often female, and clonal diversity was possibly underestimated.

The J gene is TRBJ1-2, the V gene TRBV3-1 (or the pseudogene TRBV3-2), with D uncertain. This TCR was recovered from an adult in good health. Material: peripheral blood, obtained on day 0 of AZD1222 vaccination. The chain's CDR3 is CASSQGRNYGYTF. DNA for the CDR3: TGTGCCAGCAGCCAGGGCAGAAACTATGGCTACACCTTC.